This T cell receptor beta chain comes out of a study of cytomegalovirus exposure and HLA in healthy donors. The germline CDR1 and CDR2 sequences are PRHDT and FYEKMQ (reference sequence). This CDR3 spans 15 amino acids. V was clipped by 0 bases and J by 5 bases, with 14 bases between them. The PCR ran on 60 Vbeta and 13 Jbeta primers. Clones were sequenced by immunoSEQ multiplex PCR, and TCRdb holds only the in-frame ones, with some missing. The sample has about 130,000 clones, more than 80% seen once. Sequencing was carried out using PBMCs. This TCR derives from a man aged 25 to 45 in good health and CMV-seropositive. The rearrangement links TRBV13 to TRBJ2-7; D remains unclear. CDR3 protein: CASSLGGIRLNEQYF. Here the CDR3 DNA reads TGTGCCAGCAGCTTAGGGGGCATTAGGCTCAACGAGCAGTACTTC.